Sequencing of this T cell receptor beta chain was carried out in a study of T cell responses to AZD1222 COVID-19 vaccine. Overall study results and limits: A mostly white British donor set with more females was recruited, and clonal diversity was possibly underestimated. Breadth and depth of Spike-specific TCRs rose after two AZD1222 doses. Regions left unmutated in variants are reportedly the target of nearly half of spike-specific TCRs. No day 14 peak samples; only post-peak repertoires were characterized.

This CDR3 has 13 amino acids. The germline gives CDR1 SGHTA, CDR2 FQGNSA. V lost 5 bases and J lost 5, with 12 bases in between. To note about this clone: Its antigen is unknown.

TCRdb keeps only in-frame clones here, not all; method: immunoSEQ multiplex PCR. The sample includes more than 110,000 clones, 70% to 90% of them seen just once. The sample was peripheral blood, taken on day 0 of AZD1222 vaccination. The origin of this receptor is an adult in good health. The V gene is TRBV7-2, the J gene TRBJ1-1; D call uncertain. The CDR3 sequence: CASSPGPGTEAFF. Written as DNA, the CDR3 is TGTGCCAGCAGCCCTGGCCCGGGAACTGAAGCTTTCTTT. The variable domain in full, with the rest retrieved from reference TRBV7-2 and TRBJ1-1, is GAGVSQSPSNKVTEKGKDVELRCDPISGHTALYWYRQSLGQGLEFLIYFQGNSAPDKSGLPSDRFSAERTGGSVSTLTIQRTQQEDSAVYLCASSPGPGTEAFFGQGTRLTVV.